This T cell receptor beta chain stems from a study of CD8 T cells in Susac syndrome. Between the trimmed V and J ends, which lost 3 bases and 4 bases, there was a span of 8 bases. In germline, CDR1 is SGHTA, CDR2 FQGNSA. The CDR3 has 13 residues. Details on this clonotype: Antigen unknown.

The study, taken as a whole, reports: The study conceded that relatively few individuals underwent its TCR sequencing and HLA analysis.

RNA totalling 0.5 to 1 ug underwent reverse transcription with random hexamers. Across 54 Vbeta and 13 Jbeta, immunoSEQ multiplex PCR amplified TCR beta CDR3. A single record per CDR3 protein comes from TCRdb applying MiXCR to the immunoSEQ multiplex PCR reads. The table lists about 200,000 distinct CDR3 sequences, 90% to 95% of them singletons, with approximately 0.094% in the top ten. CD8+ and CD4+ T cells from blood underwent TCR beta sequencing, which was carried out in a high-throughput format. Purification of the CD8+ and CD4+ T cells relied on negative isolation, and TEMRA cells underwent FACS enrichment.

Source material: CD4+ T cells from PBMCs. V usage is TRBV7-2 and J usage is TRBJ2-3, with no clear D. The source is a human donor in good health. CDR3 in amino acids: CASSLGNPDTQYF. CDR3 coding DNA: TGTGCCAGCAGCTTGGGCAACCCAGATACGCAGTATTTT.